This TCR beta chain appears in the sequencing data of a study of memory CD4+ T cells and cytomegalovirus serostatus. Assay used: immunoSEQ multiplex PCR; TCRdb lists only in-frame clones, some missing. The table records 55,000 to 65,000 clones, about 81% of them present only once. Single viable CD3+CD4+CD8-CD45RO+ cells were sorted as the memory CD4+ T cells. The clonotype comes from an adult in good health and CMV-seronegative. Sample: memory CD4+ T cells from blood.

Here the CDR3 reads CASSYSGTGSNEKLFF. CDR3 DNA: TGTGCCAGCAGTTACTCGGGGACAGGGTCTAATGAAAAACTGTTTTTT. The chain joins TRBV6-5 to TRBJ1-4; TRBD1 matches 9 bases. Germline V gene lookup returns CDR1 MNHEY and CDR2 SVGAGI. The junction had 2 bases not matched to a gene; V was cut back by 0 bases and J by 3 bases. The CDR3 runs to 16 residues.